This T cell receptor beta chain came from a study of chemoradiotherapy in HPV16-positive cancers. Study conclusions and caveats: During treatment, candidate HPV-specific clones and E7-related motifs expanded in tumor.

Samples were taken several times over chemoradiotherapy. Method: immunoSEQ multiplex PCR; TCRdb's copy keeps in-frame clones and lacks some. This sample has around 13,000 clones, with about 88% found just once. Notes on this clone: The antigen is not known.

V shed 3 bases and J shed 4 bases, with 14 bases lying between them. The germline gives CDR1 SGHRS, CDR2 YFSETQ. The CDR3 is made up of 15 amino acids. This TCR came from a human donor with HPV-associated anogenital cancer. The chain carries TRBV5-1 and TRBJ1-3; a possible D gene is TRBD1 (6 bases). The sequenced sample was blood, obtained from a patient who underwent chemoradiotherapy. CDR3 coding DNA: TGCGCCAGCAGCTCACAGGGTGGGTCCGGAAACACCATATATTTT. It yields the protein CASSSQGGSGNTIYF.